The sequence of this TCR beta chain was determined in a study of T cell responses to AZD1222 COVID-19 vaccine. With respect to this clone: As yet, its antigen is unknown.

The length of the CDR3 is 14 residues. Germline V gene sequence: CDR1 MNHEY, CDR2 SVGAGI. V lost 6 bases to trimming and J lost 0 bases, with 11 bases between them. Study results and caveats: Clonal diversity may have been underestimated in mostly white British donors.

Sequenced by immunoSEQ multiplex PCR; TCRdb stores in-frame clones only, minus some. The sample holds 100,000 to 150,000 clones; approximately 94% are singletons and the top ten take under 7.5%. The clonotype was recovered from an adult in good health. This chain links TRBV6-5 with TRBJ1-1, with D maybe TRBD1 (6 bases). Sequenced here: peripheral blood, sampled on day 0 of AZD1222 vaccination. The CDR3 loop reads CASRRTGLNTEAFF. The CDR3 DNA is TGTGCCAGCAGACGAACAGGGTTGAACACTGAAGCTTTCTTT.